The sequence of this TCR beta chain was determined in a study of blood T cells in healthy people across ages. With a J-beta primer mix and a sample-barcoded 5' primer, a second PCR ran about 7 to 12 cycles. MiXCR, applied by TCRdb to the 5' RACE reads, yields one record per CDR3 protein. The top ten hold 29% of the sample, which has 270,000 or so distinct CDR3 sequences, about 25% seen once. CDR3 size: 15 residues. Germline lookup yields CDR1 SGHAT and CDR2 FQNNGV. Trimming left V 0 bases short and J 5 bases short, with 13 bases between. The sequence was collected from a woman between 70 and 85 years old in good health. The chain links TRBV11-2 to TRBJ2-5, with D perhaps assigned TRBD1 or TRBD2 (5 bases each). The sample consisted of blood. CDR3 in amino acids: CASSLEGTARETQYF. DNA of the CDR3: TGTGCCAGCAGCTTAGAGGGGACCGCTAGGGAGACCCAGTACTTC. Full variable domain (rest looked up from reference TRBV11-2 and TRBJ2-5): EAGVAQSPRYKIIEKRQSVAFWCNPISGHATLYWYQQILGQGPKLLIQFQNNGVVDDSQLPKDRFSAERLKGVDSTLKIQPAKLEDSAVYLCASSLEGTARETQYFGPGTRLLVL.